What follows are 19 T cell receptor beta chains derived from one specimen sequenced in a study of T cells after yellow fever vaccination. TCRdb recomputed calls from the 5' RACE reads with MiXCR, one row per CDR3 protein. This sample carries some 350,000 distinct CDR3 sequences, under 5% of them seen once, and the ten largest clones take approximately 24%. The source was PBMCs, collected 5 days after the yellow fever booster vaccination. The receptor set was obtained from a man younger than 35 who received the YFV17D yellow fever vaccine.

This clonotype was seen more than once but under ten times. This chain joins TRBV19 and TRBJ1-5; no clear D gene. The CDR3 has 12 amino acids. V was trimmed by 3 bases and J by 7 bases, leaving 7 bases between them. Per germline, CDR1 LNHDA and CDR2 SQIVND (reference sequence). The CDR3 nucleotides are TGTGCCAGTAGTATGGTCTCCCAGCCCCAGCATTTT. It codes for CASSMVSQPQHF. The full variable domain, with the rest looked up from reference TRBV19 and TRBJ1-5, is DGGITQSPKYLFRKEGQNVTLSCEQNLNHDAMYWYRQDPGQGLRLIYYSQIVNDFQKGDIAEGYSVSREKKESFPLTVTSAQKNPTAFYLCASSMVSQPQHFGDGTRLSIL.

The chain joins TRBV24-1 to TRBJ2-3, with D possibly being TRBD2 (5 bases). Germline V gene sequence: CDR1 KGHDR, CDR2 SFDVKD. Trimming took off 4 bases at V and 0 bases at J, with 16 bases between the two ends. The CDR3 is made up of 17 amino acids. The CDR3 sequence is CATSDNGIGPSTDTQYF. The CDR3 DNA is TGTGCCACCAGTGACAACGGGATCGGCCCTAGCACAGATACGCAGTATTTT.

This clonotype was picked up many times. The chain carries TRBV27 and TRBJ2-2, with D unclear. Trimming shortened V by 0 bases and J by 6 bases, and 5 bases separated the two germline ends. The CDR3 totals 13 residues. Germline V lookup: CDR1 MNHEY, CDR2 SMNVEV (reference sequence). The CDR3 spells CASSLSGPGELFF. The DNA for the CDR3 is TGTGCCAGCAGTTTATCCGGCCCCGGGGAGCTGTTTTTT.

A few counts support this clonotype. The chain has TRBV7-8 and TRBJ2-3; 12 bases align to TRBD2. The length of the CDR3 is 17 residues. Germline V gives CDR1 SGHVS, CDR2 FQNEAQ. J lost 3 bases, V lost 0 bases, and 4 bases had no gene match. The CDR3 DNA is TGTGCCAGCAGCTTAGCGCATGGGACTAGCGGGACAGATACGCAGTATTTT. Translating it yields CASSLAHGTSGTDTQYF.

This clonotype was counted between two and nine times. V is TRBV28 and J is TRBJ1-5; perhaps TRBD1 as D (5 bases). CDR3 length: 12 amino acids. V was clipped by 7 bases and J by 7 bases, with 11 bases between them. Germline loops: CDR1 MDHEN, CDR2 SYDVKM. The CDR3 DNA is TGTGCCAGCACAGGGATCCTCCAGCCCCAGCATTTT. It codes for CASTGILQPQHF.

In this sample, this clonotype turned up many times. The chain combines TRBV20-1 with TRBJ2-2, with D uncertain. CDR3 size: 15 residues. Looked up from germline, CDR1 is DFQATT and CDR2 is SNEGSKA (reference sequence). V dropped 7 bases and J dropped 0 bases, with 15 bases sitting between them. This CDR3 is CSVKRGVPNTGELFF. The CDR3 DNA is TGCAGTGTCAAGCGCGGAGTCCCGAACACCGGGGAGCTGTTTTTT.

In this sample, this clonotype turned up many times. The CDR3: CASSRTSGEQETQYF. CDR3 bases: TGTGCCAGCAGCCGGACTAGCGGGGAACAAGAGACCCAGTACTTC. This chain uses TRBV11-2 with TRBJ2-5, with TRBD2 matching 12 bases. Germline-derived CDR1 and CDR2 are SGHAT and FQNNGV. V dropped 5 bases and J dropped 2; count of bases not matched to a gene: 3. The CDR3 totals 15 residues.

This chain joins TRBV19 and TRBJ2-3; 7 nucleotides agree with TRBD2. The CDR3 length is 14 residues. Trimming at V came to 6 bases and at J to 1 base, leaving 4 bases not matched to a gene. Germline CDR1 reads LNHDA; CDR2 reads SQIVND (reference sequence). The CDR3 DNA reads as TGTGCCAGTAGACGTACTAGCGGCACAGATACGCAGTATTTT. It translates to CASRRTSGTDTQYF.

This clonotype occurred many times. The chain joins TRBV7-9 to TRBJ2-5, with a tentative D call TRBD2 (5 bases). V lost 4 bases, J lost 0 bases, and 18 bases lay in between. This CDR3 is built from 17 residues. Germline V gene lookup returns CDR1 SEHNR and CDR2 FQNEAQ (reference sequence). The CDR3 region has the DNA TGTGCCAGCAGCTCACCTTTTCAAGCGGTGTACCAAGAGACCCAGTACTTC. Protein product: CASSSPFQAVYQETQYF.

This clonotype has a handful of counts. The rearrangement joins TRBV10-3 to TRBJ2-7; the D is unclear. Trimming took 1 base from V and 5 from J, leaving 3 bases between them. Germline V gives CDR1 ENHRY, CDR2 SYGVKD. This CDR3 region has 11 residues. For the CDR3, the DNA is TGTGCCATCAGTGAGTTCGACGAGCAGTACTTC. Translated: CAISEFDEQYF.

The chain has TRBV5-1 and TRBJ2-1; tentative D call: TRBD2 (7 bases). Germline V gene sequence: CDR1 SGHRS, CDR2 YFSETQ. V dropped 2 bases and J dropped 5 bases, with 17 bases sitting between them. The CDR3 contains 16 residues. The CDR3: CASSFTSGGPHNEQFF. CDR3 sequence (DNA): TGCGCCAGCAGCTTTACCTCGGGGGGCCCGCACAATGAGCAGTTCTTC.

This clonotype was picked up a small number of times. The rearrangement joins TRBV14 to TRBJ2-7; 9 nucleotides align to TRBD1. V lost 4 bases, J lost 2 bases, and 6 bases stayed unmatched. In germline, CDR1 is SGHDN, CDR2 FVKESK. The CDR3 has 15 amino acids. This CDR3 is CASSPEDRGPYEQYF. CDR3 nucleotides: TGTGCCAGCAGCCCCGAGGACAGGGGCCCCTACGAGCAGTACTTC.

This clonotype was detected many times. This chain uses TRBV5-1 with TRBJ2-1; possibly TRBD2 for D (6 bases). Germline lookup yields CDR1 SGHRS and CDR2 YFSETQ. The CDR3 covers 13 residues. V was trimmed by 0 bases and J by 9 bases, leaving 10 bases between them. CDR3 in DNA: TGCGCCAGCAGCTTGGCCGAGGGAGGTGAGCAGTTCTTC. Amino acid sequence: CASSLAEGGEQFF.

This clonotype appeared a few times. This rearrangement joins TRBV7-6 to TRBJ2-7; D ambiguous. CDR1 SGHVS and CDR2 FNYEAQ come from the germline V gene. This CDR3 has 15 amino acids. With 8 bases removed from V and 3 bases from J, the gap between germline ends came to 20 bases. The CDR3 DNA reads as TGTGCCAGCTCCCTAAACCCCGACGGGCTCTACGAGCAGTACTTC. Translation gives CASSLNPDGLYEQYF.

The rearrangement joins TRBV5-5 to TRBJ2-1; D unclear. The length of the CDR3 is 13 residues. V gave up 4 bases and J gave up 4 bases, with 9 bases separating them. The germline V gene encodes CDR1 SGHKS and CDR2 YYEKEE (reference sequence). The CDR3 DNA sequence: TGTGCCAGCAGCACCTTACAGTACAATGAGCAGTTCTTC. It translates to CASSTLQYNEQFF.

The sample holds many counts of this clonotype. The J gene is TRBJ2-6, the V gene TRBV11-2; weak D call: TRBD2 (6 bases). V was clipped by 5 bases and J by 4 bases, with 12 bases between them. This CDR3 region has 15 residues. Germline values: CDR1 SGHAT, CDR2 FQNNGV. In DNA form, the CDR3 reads TGTGCCAGCAGCAGCGGAGGGTTCGGGGCCAACGTCCTGACTTTC. Translating it yields CASSSGGFGANVLTF.

In this sample, this clonotype turned up many times. V and J are TRBV11-2 and TRBJ1-2, with unresolved D. The CDR3 runs 15 residues. Germline CDR1 and CDR2: SGHAT and FQNNGV. The ends were cut back, 5 bases at V and 4 bases at J, with 17 bases in the middle. Here the CDR3 reads CASSPDALSGYGYTF. The CDR3 DNA follows: TGTGCCAGCAGCCCGGACGCCCTTTCGGGCTATGGCTACACCTTC.

CDR3 coding DNA: TGTGCCAGCAGCTCCACCCGGGACAGCCCGAACACCGGGGAGCTGTTTTTT. Its protein is CASSSTRDSPNTGELFF. The V gene is TRBV7-9, the J gene TRBJ2-2, with 7 bases that match TRBD1. V was pared by 4 bases and J by 0 bases, with 8 bases of the junction left unmatched. CDR1 SEHNR and CDR2 FQNEAQ come from the germline V gene (reference sequence). The CDR3 totals 17 residues.

This clonotype appeared a few times. The V gene is TRBV7-3, the J gene TRBJ1-5; D is possibly TRBD1 (5 bases). CDR1 is SGHTA and CDR2 is FQGTGA in the germline V gene. The V gene lost 6 bases and the J gene lost 7 bases, with 16 bases spanning the gap. The CDR3 spans 14 residues. The CDR3 DNA sequence: TGTGCCAGCAGACCAACAGGCCGAGGGCAGCCCCAGCATTTT. Protein: CASRPTGRGQPQHF.